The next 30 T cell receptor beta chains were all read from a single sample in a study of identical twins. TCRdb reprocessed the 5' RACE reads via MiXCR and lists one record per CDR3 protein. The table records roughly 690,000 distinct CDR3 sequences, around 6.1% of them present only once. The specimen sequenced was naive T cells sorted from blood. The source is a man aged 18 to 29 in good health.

CDR3 nucleotides: TGTGCCAGCCTCAGGGGACCCGGGGAGCTGTTTTTT. This translates into CASLRGPGELFF. The chain recombines TRBV6-2 or TRBV6-3 with TRBJ2-2, with D possibly being TRBD1 (6 bases). This CDR3 contains 12 residues. The V gene's germline CDR1 is MNHEY and CDR2 SVGEGT. The germline V and J ends were trimmed by 8 bases and 6 bases, with 10 bases remaining between them.

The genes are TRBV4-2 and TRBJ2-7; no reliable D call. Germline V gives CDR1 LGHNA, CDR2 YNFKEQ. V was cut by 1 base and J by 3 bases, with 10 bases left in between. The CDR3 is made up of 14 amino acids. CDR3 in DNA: TGTGCCAGCAGCCAAGTACCTGACGGCTACGAGCAGTACTTC. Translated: CASSQVPDGYEQYF.

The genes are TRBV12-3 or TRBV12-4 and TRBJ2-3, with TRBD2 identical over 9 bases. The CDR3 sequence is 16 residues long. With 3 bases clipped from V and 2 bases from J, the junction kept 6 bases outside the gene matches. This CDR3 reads CASSFRTSVDTDTQYF. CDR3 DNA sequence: TGTGCCAGCAGTTTTAGGACTAGCGTTGACACAGATACGCAGTATTTT.

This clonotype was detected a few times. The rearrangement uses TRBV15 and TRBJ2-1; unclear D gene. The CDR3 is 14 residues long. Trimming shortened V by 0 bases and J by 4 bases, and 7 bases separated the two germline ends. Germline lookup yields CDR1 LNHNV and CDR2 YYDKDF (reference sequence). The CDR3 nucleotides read TGTGCCACCAGCAGAGATAACAGTTACAATGAGCAGTTCTTC. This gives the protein CATSRDNSYNEQFF.

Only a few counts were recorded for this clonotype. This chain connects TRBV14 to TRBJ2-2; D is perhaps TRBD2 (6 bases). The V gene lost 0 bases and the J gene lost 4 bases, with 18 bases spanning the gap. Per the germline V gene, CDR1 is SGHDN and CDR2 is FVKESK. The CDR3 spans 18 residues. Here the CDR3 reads CASSQDIASVEITGELFF. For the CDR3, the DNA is TGTGCCAGCAGCCAAGATATCGCTAGCGTCGAGATCACCGGGGAGCTGTTTTTT.

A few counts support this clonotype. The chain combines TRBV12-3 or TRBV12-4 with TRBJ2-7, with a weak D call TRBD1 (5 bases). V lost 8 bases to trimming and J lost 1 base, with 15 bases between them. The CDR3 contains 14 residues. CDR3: CASRPWGESYEQYF. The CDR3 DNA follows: TGTGCCAGCCGTCCTTGGGGCGAGTCCTACGAGCAGTACTTC.

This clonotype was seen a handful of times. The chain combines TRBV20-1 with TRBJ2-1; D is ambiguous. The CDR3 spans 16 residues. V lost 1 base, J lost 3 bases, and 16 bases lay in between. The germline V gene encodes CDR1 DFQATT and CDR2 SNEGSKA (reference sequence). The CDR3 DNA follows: TGCAGTGCTAGAGTCAGCAGACAAAGAAACTACAATGAGCAGTTCTTC. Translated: CSARVSRQRNYNEQFF.

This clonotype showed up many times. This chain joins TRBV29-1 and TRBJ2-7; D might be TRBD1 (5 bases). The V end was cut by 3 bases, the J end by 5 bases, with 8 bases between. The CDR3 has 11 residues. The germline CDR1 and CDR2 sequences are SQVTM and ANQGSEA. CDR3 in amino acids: CSVETRDEQYV. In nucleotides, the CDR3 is TGCAGCGTTGAGACCAGGGACGAGCAGTACGTC.

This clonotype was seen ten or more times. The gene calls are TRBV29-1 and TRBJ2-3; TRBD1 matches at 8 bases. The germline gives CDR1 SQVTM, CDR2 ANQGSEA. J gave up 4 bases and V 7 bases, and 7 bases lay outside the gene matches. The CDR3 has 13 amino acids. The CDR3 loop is CSAGGNHPDTQYF. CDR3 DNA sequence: TGCAGCGCAGGGGGCAATCATCCAGATACGCAGTATTTT.

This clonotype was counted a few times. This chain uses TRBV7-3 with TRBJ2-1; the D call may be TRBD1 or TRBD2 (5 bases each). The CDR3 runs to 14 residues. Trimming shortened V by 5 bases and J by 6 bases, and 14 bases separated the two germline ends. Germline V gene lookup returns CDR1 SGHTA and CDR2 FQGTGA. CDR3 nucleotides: TGTGCCAGCAGCCCCTCGGGACGCCTCAATGAGCAGTTCTTC. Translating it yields CASSPSGRLNEQFF.

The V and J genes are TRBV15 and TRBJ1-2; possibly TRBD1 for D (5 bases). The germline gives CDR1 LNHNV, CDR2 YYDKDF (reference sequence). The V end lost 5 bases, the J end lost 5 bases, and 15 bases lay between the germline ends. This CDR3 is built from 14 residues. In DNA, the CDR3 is TGTGCCACCAGCTTGGCCGGGGGGGGGTATGGCTACACCTTC. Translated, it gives CATSLAGGGYGYTF.

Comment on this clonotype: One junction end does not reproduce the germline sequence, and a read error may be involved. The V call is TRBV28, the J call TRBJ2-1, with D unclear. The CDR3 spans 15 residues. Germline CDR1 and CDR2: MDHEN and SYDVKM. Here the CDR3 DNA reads TGTTCCAGCAGTTTGGTAGCCAGCTCCTACAATGAGCAGTTCTTC. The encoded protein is CSSSLVASSYNEQFF.

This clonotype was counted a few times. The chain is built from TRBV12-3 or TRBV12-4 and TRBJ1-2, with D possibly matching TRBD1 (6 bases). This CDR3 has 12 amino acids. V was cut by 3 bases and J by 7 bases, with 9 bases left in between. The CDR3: CASSFVGGGYTF. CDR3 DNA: TGTGCCAGCAGTTTTGTAGGGGGTGGCTACACCTTC.

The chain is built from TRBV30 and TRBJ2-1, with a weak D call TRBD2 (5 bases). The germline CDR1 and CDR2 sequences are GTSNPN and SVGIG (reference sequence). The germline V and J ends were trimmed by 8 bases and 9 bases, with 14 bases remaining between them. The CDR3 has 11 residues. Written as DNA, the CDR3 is TGTGCCGGACCCCCGGGGATTGAGCAGTTCTTC. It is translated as CAGPPGIEQFF.

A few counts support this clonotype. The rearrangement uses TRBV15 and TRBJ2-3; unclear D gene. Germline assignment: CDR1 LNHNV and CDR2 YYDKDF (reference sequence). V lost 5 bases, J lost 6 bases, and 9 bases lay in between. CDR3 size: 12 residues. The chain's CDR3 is CATSQFADTQYF. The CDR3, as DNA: TGTGCCACCAGCCAGTTTGCCGATACGCAGTATTTT.

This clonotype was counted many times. In DNA, the CDR3 is TGTGCCAGCAGTTACAGCTCTGGAAACACCATATATTTT. Translated, it gives CASSYSSGNTIYF. The chain combines TRBV6-5 with TRBJ1-3, with no clear D. The germline CDR1 and CDR2 sequences are MNHEY and SVGAGI. The CDR3 totals 13 residues. The V gene lost 2 bases and the J gene lost 0 bases, with 2 bases spanning the gap.

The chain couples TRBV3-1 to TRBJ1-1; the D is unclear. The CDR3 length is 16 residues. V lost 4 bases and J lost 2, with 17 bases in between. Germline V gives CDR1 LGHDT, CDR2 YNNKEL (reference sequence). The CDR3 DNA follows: TGTGCCAGCAGCCCCCTCCTGGGGAGGAGAAACACTGAAGCTTTCTTT. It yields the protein CASSPLLGRRNTEAFF.

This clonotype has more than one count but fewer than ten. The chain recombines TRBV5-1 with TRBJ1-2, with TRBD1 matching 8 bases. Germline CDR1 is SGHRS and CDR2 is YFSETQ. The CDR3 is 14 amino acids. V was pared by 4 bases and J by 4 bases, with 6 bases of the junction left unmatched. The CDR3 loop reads CASSPGQGTYGYTF. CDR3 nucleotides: TGCGCCAGCAGCCCTGGACAGGGTACCTATGGCTACACCTTC.

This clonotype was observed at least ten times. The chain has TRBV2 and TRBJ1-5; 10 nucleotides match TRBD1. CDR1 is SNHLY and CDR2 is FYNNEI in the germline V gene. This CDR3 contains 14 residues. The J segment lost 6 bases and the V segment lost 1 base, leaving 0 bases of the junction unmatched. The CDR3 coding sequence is TGTGCCAGCAGTGAAGGGACAGGGGGTCAGCCCCAGCATTTT. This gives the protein CASSEGTGGQPQHF.

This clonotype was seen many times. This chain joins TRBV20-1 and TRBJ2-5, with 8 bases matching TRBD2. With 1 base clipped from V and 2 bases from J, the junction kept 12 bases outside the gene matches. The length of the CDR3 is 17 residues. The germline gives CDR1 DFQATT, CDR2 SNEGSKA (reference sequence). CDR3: CSARGPNAGGLQETQYF. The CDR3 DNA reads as TGCAGTGCTAGAGGGCCCAACGCGGGAGGATTACAAGAGACCCAGTACTTC.

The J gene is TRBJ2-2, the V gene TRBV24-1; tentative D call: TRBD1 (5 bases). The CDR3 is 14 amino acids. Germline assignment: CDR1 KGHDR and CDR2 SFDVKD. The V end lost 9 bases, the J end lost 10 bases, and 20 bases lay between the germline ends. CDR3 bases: TGTGCCACCGGGGCAGTGCTCAACCGCGAGGAGCTGTTTTTT. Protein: CATGAVLNREELFF.

In nucleotides, the CDR3 is TGCAGCGCAATACAGGGAACAAAGACTGAAGCTTTCTTT. Translation gives CSAIQGTKTEAFF. The gene calls are TRBV29-1 and TRBJ1-1; tentatively, D is TRBD1 (6 bases). From germline, CDR1 is SQVTM and CDR2 ANQGSEA. The CDR3 is made up of 13 amino acids. The V end lost 7 bases, the J end lost 5 bases, and 17 bases lay between the germline ends.

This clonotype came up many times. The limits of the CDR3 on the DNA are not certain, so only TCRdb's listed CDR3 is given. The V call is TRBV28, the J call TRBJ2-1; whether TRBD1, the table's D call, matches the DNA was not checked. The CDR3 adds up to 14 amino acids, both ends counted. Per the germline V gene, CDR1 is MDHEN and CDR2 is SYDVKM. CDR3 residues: CASSTSYTDRTKFF.

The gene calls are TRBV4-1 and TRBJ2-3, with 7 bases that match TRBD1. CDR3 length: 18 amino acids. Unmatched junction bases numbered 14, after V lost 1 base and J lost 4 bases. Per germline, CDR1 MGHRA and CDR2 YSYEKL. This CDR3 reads CASSQVADRVKVADTQYF. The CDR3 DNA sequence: TGCGCCAGCAGCCAAGTGGCAGACAGGGTAAAAGTGGCAGATACGCAGTATTTT.

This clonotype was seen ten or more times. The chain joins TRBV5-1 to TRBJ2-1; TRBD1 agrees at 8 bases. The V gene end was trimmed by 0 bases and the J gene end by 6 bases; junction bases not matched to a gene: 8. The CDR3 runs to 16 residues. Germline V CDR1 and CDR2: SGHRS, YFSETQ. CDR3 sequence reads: CASSLERTGSGNEQFF. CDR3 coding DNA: TGCGCCAGCAGCTTGGAGAGGACAGGGTCCGGCAATGAGCAGTTCTTC.

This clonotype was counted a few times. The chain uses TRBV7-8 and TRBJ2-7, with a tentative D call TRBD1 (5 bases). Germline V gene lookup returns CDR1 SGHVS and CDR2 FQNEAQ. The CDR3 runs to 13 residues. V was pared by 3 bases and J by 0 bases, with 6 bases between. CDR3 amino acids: CASSFDSSYEQYV. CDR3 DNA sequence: TGTGCCAGCAGCTTTGACAGCTCCTACGAGCAGTACGTC.

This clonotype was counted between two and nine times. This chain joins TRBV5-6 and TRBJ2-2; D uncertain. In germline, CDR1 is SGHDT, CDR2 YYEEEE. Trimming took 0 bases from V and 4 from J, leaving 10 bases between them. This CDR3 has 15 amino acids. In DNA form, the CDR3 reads TGTGCCAGCAGCTTGGCTTCCTACTTCACCGGGGAGCTGTTTTTT. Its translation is CASSLASYFTGELFF.

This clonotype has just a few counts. CDR3 region: CASSQDEGGTQYF. CDR3 sequence (DNA): TGTGCCAGCAGCCAAGATGAGGGGGGGACGCAGTATTTT. The chain employs TRBV3-1 and TRBJ2-3, with TRBD2 as a possible D gene (7 bases). CDR3 size: 13 residues. The germline V and J ends were trimmed by 0 bases and 9 bases, with 10 bases remaining between them. Germline V gives CDR1 LGHDT, CDR2 YNNKEL (reference sequence).

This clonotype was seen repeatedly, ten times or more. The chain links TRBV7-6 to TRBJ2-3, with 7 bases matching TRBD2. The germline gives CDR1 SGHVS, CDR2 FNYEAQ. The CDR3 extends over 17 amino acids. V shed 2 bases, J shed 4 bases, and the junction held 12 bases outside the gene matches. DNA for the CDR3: TGTGCCAGCAGCTTAAGAGTCAAGACTAGCATTTCAGATACGCAGTATTTT. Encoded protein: CASSLRVKTSISDTQYF.

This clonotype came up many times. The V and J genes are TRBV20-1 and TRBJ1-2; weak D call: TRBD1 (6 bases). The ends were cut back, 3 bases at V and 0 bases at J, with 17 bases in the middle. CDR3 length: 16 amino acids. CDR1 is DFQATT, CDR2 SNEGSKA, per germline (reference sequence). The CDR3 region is CSAREDRYFSNYGYTF. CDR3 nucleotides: TGCAGTGCTAGGGAGGACAGATATTTTTCTAACTATGGCTACACCTTC.